Below are 31 T cell receptor beta chains sequenced from a single sample in a study of blood T cells in healthy people across ages. It was with a sample-barcoded 5' primer and a J-beta primer mix that a second PCR of roughly 7 to 12 cycles was run. Via MiXCR, TCRdb re-called the 5' RACE reads, giving one row per CDR3 protein. Of about 640,000 distinct CDR3 sequences listed, under 70% are singletons. What was sequenced was blood. The receptors originated from a man aged 55 to 70 in good health.

The CDR3 here is CASSPISGNSYNEQFF. The CDR3 region has the DNA TGTGCCAGCAGCCCCATCTCCGGGAACTCCTACAATGAGCAGTTCTTC. The chain combines TRBV3-1 with TRBJ2-1; D might be TRBD2 (5 bases). The CDR3 is 16 amino acids. Germline CDR1 is LGHDT and CDR2 is YNNKEL (reference sequence). V was cut by 4 bases and J by 0 bases, with 13 bases left in between.

The V call is TRBV4-2, the J call TRBJ1-2; perhaps TRBD1 as D (5 bases). The CDR3 is 19 amino acids. Trimming removed 4 bases from V and 2 bases from J, with 26 bases in between. The germline V gene encodes CDR1 LGHNA and CDR2 YNFKEQ. The CDR3, as DNA: TGTGCCAGCAGCCCGACCCGGACCCAGCTTGGGGAGGGGAACTATGGCTACACCTTC. Its translation: CASSPTRTQLGEGNYGYTF.

This clonotype came up a few times. This chain links TRBV27 with TRBJ2-1; no clear D. V shed 4 bases and J shed 3 bases, with 13 bases lying between them. The germline gives CDR1 MNHEY, CDR2 SMNVEV (reference sequence). The CDR3 has 15 amino acids. In DNA, the CDR3 is TGTGCCAGCAGTTCCCGCCGGGCCAACTACAATGAGCAGTTCTTC. Encoded protein: CASSSRRANYNEQFF.

The chain has TRBV5-1 and TRBJ2-7, with 7 bases fitting TRBD1. This CDR3 has 15 residues. J was trimmed by 3 bases and V by 0 bases; bases with no gene match: 6. The germline CDR1 and CDR2 sequences are SGHRS and YFSETQ. The CDR3: CASSLGGQTVYEQYF. The DNA for the CDR3 is TGCGCCAGCAGCTTGGGGGGACAGACCGTCTACGAGCAGTACTTC. The variable domain in full, completed from reference TRBV5-1 and TRBJ2-7, reads KAGVTQTPRYLIKTRGQQVTLSCSPISGHRSVSWYQQTPGQGLQFLFEYFSETQRNKGNFPGRFSGRQFSNSRSEMNVSTLELGDSALYLCASSLGGQTVYEQYFGPGTRLTVT.

This clonotype was counted a few times. The chain links TRBV20-1 to TRBJ2-7, with D perhaps assigned TRBD1 or TRBD2 (5 bases each). V lost 0 bases and J lost 0, with 12 bases in between. This CDR3 comprises 15 residues. CDR1 and CDR2 (germline): DFQATT, SNEGSKA (reference sequence). The CDR3, as DNA: TGCAGTGCTAGAGACGGGCAGGGACCCTCCTACGAGCAGTACTTC. Translation gives CSARDGQGPSYEQYF.

In its sample, this clonotype was seen a few times. The chain combines TRBV5-4 with TRBJ2-7; D call uncertain. Per germline, CDR1 SGHNT and CDR2 YYREEE (reference sequence). CDR3 length equals 13 residues. Trimming stripped 0 bases from V and 2 bases from J, with 6 bases between. This CDR3 reads CASSLDKAYEQYF. Here the CDR3 DNA reads TGTGCCAGCAGCTTGGACAAAGCCTACGAGCAGTACTTC.

The chain links TRBV20-1 to TRBJ1-4; no reliable D call. Germline loops: CDR1 DFQATT, CDR2 SNEGSKA (reference sequence). The CDR3 length is 10 residues. V was pared by 6 bases and J by 8 bases, with 7 bases between. DNA of the CDR3: TGCAGTGCCCCTAGGGAAAAACTGTTTTTT. Residues: CSAPREKLFF.

This clonotype has only a few counts. V and J are TRBV13 and TRBJ1-1, with D perhaps matching TRBD1 (5 bases). The V gene lost 2 bases and the J gene lost 4 bases, with 14 bases spanning the gap. The CDR3 is 15 residues long. In germline, CDR1 is PRHDT, CDR2 FYEKMQ (reference sequence). The CDR3 DNA is TGTGCCAGCAGCTTATCCCAGGGATGGGGCACTGAAGCTTTCTTT. This translates into CASSLSQGWGTEAFF.

This clonotype was seen only a few times. The V gene is TRBV28, the J gene TRBJ2-6; possibly TRBD1 for D (6 bases). V was clipped by 8 bases and J by 1 base, with 12 bases between them. The CDR3 runs 15 residues. Germline V gene data show CDR1 as MDHEN and CDR2 as SYDVKM. The CDR3 nucleotides are TGTGCCAGCGAGACAGGATTATCTGGGGCCAACGTCCTGACTTTC. It is translated as CASETGLSGANVLTF.

The chain has TRBV28 and TRBJ2-7; 7 bases are a match to TRBD2. Germline CDR1 is MDHEN and CDR2 is SYDVKM. The ends lost 6 bases at V and 2 bases at J; junction bases unmatched: 13. This CDR3 spans 16 amino acids. The CDR3 is CASSKGRGLIPYEQYF. The CDR3 coding sequence is TGTGCCAGCAGCAAAGGGAGGGGCTTAATCCCCTACGAGCAGTACTTC. Filled out from reference TRBV28 and TRBJ2-7, the complete variable domain reads DVKVTQSSRYLVKRTGEKVFLECVQDMDHENMFWYRQDPGLGLRLIYFSYDVKMKEKGDIPEGYSVSREKKERFSLILESASTNQTSMYLCASSKGRGLIPYEQYFGPGTRLTVT.

The chain has TRBV4-2 and TRBJ1-2; a weak D match, TRBD1 (6 bases). CDR1 and CDR2 from the germline V gene are LGHNA and YNFKEQ. The CDR3 is 14 residues long. V gave up 5 bases and J gave up 6 bases, with 16 bases separating them. CDR3 sequence: CASSATGGRDGYTF. In DNA form, the CDR3 reads TGTGCCAGCAGCGCCACCGGGGGCCGCGATGGCTACACCTTC.

The chain has TRBV7-2 and TRBJ1-2; TRBD1 aligns across 7 bases. The CDR3 is 15 residues long. Germline CDR1 and CDR2: SGHTA and FQGNSA. V dropped 1 base and J dropped 4; count of bases not matched to a gene: 6. The CDR3 DNA reads TGTGCCAGCAGCTTAGATCAGGGGGGTTCCTATGGCTACACCTTC. This codes for CASSLDQGGSYGYTF. The entire variable domain, with the rest obtained from reference TRBV7-2 and TRBJ1-2, is as follows: GAGVSQSPSNKVTEKGKDVELRCDPISGHTALYWYRQSLGQGLEFLIYFQGNSAPDKSGLPSDRFSAERTGGSVSTLTIQRTQQEDSAVYLCASSLDQGGSYGYTFGSGTRLTVV.

This clonotype was seen only a few times. The rearrangement uses TRBV2 and TRBJ2-7, with TRBD2 matching over 7 bases. CDR1 and CDR2 from the germline V gene are SNHLY and FYNNEI. The CDR3 totals 13 residues. V was pared by 7 bases and J by 2 bases, with 5 bases of the junction left unmatched. The CDR3 sequence is CASTWGGTYEQYF. The CDR3 DNA is TGTGCCAGCACCTGGGGGGGTACCTACGAGCAGTACTTC.

The gene calls are TRBV28 and TRBJ2-1; 7 bases align to TRBD1. The CDR3 consists of 14 residues. Looked up from germline, CDR1 is MDHEN and CDR2 is SYDVKM. V was clipped by 8 bases and J by 5 bases; unmatched bases: 9. The CDR3 sequence is CASGPGQSDNEQFF. In DNA form, the CDR3 reads TGTGCCAGCGGGCCGGGACAGAGCGACAATGAGCAGTTCTTC.

The chain has TRBV5-1 and TRBJ2-7; a weak D match, TRBD2 (5 bases). The CDR3 is 15 amino acids. The germline V gene has CDR1 SGHRS and CDR2 YFSETQ. Deletions cut 4 bases from V and 5 bases from J, with 19 bases between. The CDR3 protein is CASSTSRLERDEQYF. In DNA, the CDR3 is TGCGCCAGCAGCACGAGCAGATTGGAGAGGGACGAGCAGTACTTC.

The chain has TRBV20-1 and TRBJ2-5, with D unresolved. This CDR3 spans 10 amino acids. Trimming removed 6 bases from V and 11 bases from J, with 13 bases in between. CDR1 and CDR2 from the germline V gene are DFQATT and SNEGSKA (reference sequence). The CDR3 loop is CSASNYEQYF. The CDR3 nucleotides are TGCAGTGCCTCCAACTATGAGCAGTACTTC.

The genes are TRBV3-1 and TRBJ2-7, with D unresolved. Trimming pared 2 bases from V and 0 bases from J, leaving 8 bases between. The CDR3 is 14 residues long. Germline assignment: CDR1 LGHDT and CDR2 YNNKEL (reference sequence). The CDR3 nucleotides read TGTGCCAGCAGCCAAACCCGGAGCTCCTACGAGCAGTACTTC. Translating it yields CASSQTRSSYEQYF.

The chain recombines TRBV9 with TRBJ2-3, with D perhaps matching TRBD2 (6 bases). Germline loops: CDR1 SGDLS, CDR2 YYNGEE. The ends were cut back, 3 bases at V and 4 bases at J, with 15 bases in the middle. CDR3 length equals 15 residues. The CDR3 sequence is CASSAAASGADTQYF. CDR3 DNA sequence: TGTGCCAGCAGCGCCGCCGCTTCGGGGGCAGATACGCAGTATTTT.

The rearrangement joins TRBV29-1 to TRBJ2-6, with 9 positions matching TRBD1. After removal of 6 bases from V and 2 bases from J, the junction contained 5 bases not matched to a gene. The CDR3 runs to 15 residues. Germline V gene data show CDR1 as SQVTM and CDR2 as ANQGSEA. The CDR3: CSVGQGWAGANVLTF. CDR3 nucleotides: TGCAGCGTGGGACAGGGTTGGGCTGGGGCCAACGTCCTGACTTTC.

V gene TRBV3-1 combines with J gene TRBJ2-6; D gene unclear. The CDR3 is 17 amino acids. V lost 4 bases and J 0 bases, leaving 13 bases between the germline ends. The V gene's germline CDR1 is LGHDT and CDR2 YNNKEL (reference sequence). CDR3 DNA: TGTGCCAGCAGCCTCCGACGAAGAGGCTCTGGGGCCAACGTCCTGACTTTC. This codes for CASSLRRRGSGANVLTF.

The chain is built from TRBV4-1 and TRBJ1-2, with D perhaps TRBD1 (5 bases). CDR3 length equals 15 residues. V was cut by 0 bases and J by 5 bases, with 13 bases left in between. Germline assignment: CDR1 MGHRA and CDR2 YSYEKL. CDR3 region: CASSQDGGVHYGYTF. DNA of the CDR3: TGCGCCAGCAGCCAAGATGGGGGGGTTCATTATGGCTACACCTTC.

The chain carries TRBV28 and TRBJ2-1; TRBD2 is a possible D gene (5 bases). CDR3 length: 14 amino acids. Germline V gene sequence: CDR1 MDHEN, CDR2 SYDVKM. V was pared by 6 bases and J by 4 bases, with 13 bases between. In DNA form, the CDR3 reads TGTGCCAGCAGCCCAAAGGCGGGTTACAATGAGCAGTTCTTC. The encoded protein is CASSPKAGYNEQFF.

V is TRBV2 and J is TRBJ1-1; a weak D match, TRBD1 (5 bases). CDR3 length equals 14 residues. The germline gives CDR1 SNHLY, CDR2 FYNNEI. The V end lost 8 bases, the J end lost 1 base, and 14 bases lay between the germline ends. The CDR3 nucleotides read TGTGCCAGCGCTGGAGGGGTTCAGAACACTGAAGCTTTCTTT. This codes for CASAGGVQNTEAFF. Filled out from reference TRBV2 and TRBJ1-1, the complete variable domain reads EPEVTQTPSHQVTQMGQEVILRCVPISNHLYFYWYRQILGQKVEFLVSFYNNEISEKSEIFDDQFSVERPDGSNFTLKIRSTKLEDSAMYFCASAGGVQNTEAFFGQGTRLTVV.

Details on this clonotype: This sequence may be a read error, since a much larger clone differs from it by one base. The rearrangement uses TRBV28 and TRBJ1-2, with D possibly TRBD1 on 5 matching bases. The CDR3 totals 12 residues. Germline V gene lookup returns CDR1 MDHEN and CDR2 SYDVKM. The CDR3 protein is CAGSLRGYGYTF. CDR3 nucleotides: TGTGCCGGCAGTTTACGGGGGTATGGCTACACCTTC.

A word on this clonotype: One end of the junction is discordant with germline, which a read error may explain. V is TRBV28 and J is TRBJ2-7; 7 nucleotides line up with TRBD1. The CDR3 runs 13 residues. Germline CDR1 MDHEN, CDR2 SYDVKM. CDR3 nucleotide sequence: TGTGCCGGCAGTTCAGGGGGCTCCTACGAGCAGTACTTC. It codes for CAGSSGGSYEQYF. The full variable domain, rest sourced from reference TRBV28 and TRBJ2-7, is DVKVTQSSRYLVKRTGEKVFLECVQDMDHENMFWYRQDPGLGLRLIYFSYDVKMKEKGDIPEGYSVSREKKERFSLILESASTNQTSMYLCAGSSGGSYEQYFGPGTRLTVT.

This clonotype was observed a few times. V is TRBV12-5 and J is TRBJ2-7, with TRBD1 matching 7 bases. The V and J ends lost 1 base and 1 base, in that order; junction bases with no gene match: 1. The germline V gene has CDR1 LGHNT and CDR2 FRNRAP. The CDR3 has 14 residues. The CDR3 loop reads CASGLGTGSYEQYF. For the CDR3, the DNA is TGTGCTAGTGGTTTGGGGACAGGTTCCTACGAGCAGTACTTC.

This clonotype has just a few counts. The genes are TRBV25-1 and TRBJ2-5; D uncertain. V was shortened by 4 bases and J by 5 bases, with 11 bases between the two germline ends. The CDR3 is 13 amino acids. Germline V gene lookup returns CDR1 MGHDK and CDR2 SYGVNS. CDR3 in DNA: TGTGCCAGCAGTGCCGTCCCTCGGGAGACCCAGTACTTC. Its translation is CASSAVPRETQYF.

In this sample, this clonotype turned up a few times. CDR3 nucleotide sequence: TGCGCCAGCAGCTTGGGACACAGGGACTCCTCCTACGAGCAGTACTTC. Its protein product is CASSLGHRDSSYEQYF. V gene TRBV5-1 combines with J gene TRBJ2-7, with D possibly called TRBD1 or TRBD2 (6 bases each). The CDR3 loop spans 16 amino acids. Trimming took 0 bases from V and 0 from J, leaving 13 bases between them. Germline V gene data show CDR1 as SGHRS and CDR2 as YFSETQ.

The V call is TRBV20-1, the J call TRBJ2-1; the match to TRBD2 covers 11 bases. The junction had 11 bases not matched to a gene; V was cut back by 0 bases and J by 7 bases. The V gene's germline CDR1 is DFQATT and CDR2 SNEGSKA (reference sequence). CDR3 size: 17 residues. CDR3 region: CSAREPRPSGGLNEQFF. In nucleotides, the CDR3 is TGCAGTGCTAGAGAACCCCGTCCTAGCGGGGGGCTGAATGAGCAGTTCTTC.

In this sample, this clonotype turned up a few times. The gene calls are TRBV2 and TRBJ2-7; D is unresolved. The J call is uncertain, as TRBJ2-5 better fits the DNA end. Germline lookup yields CDR1 SNHLY and CDR2 FYNNEI. This CDR3 is built from 15 residues. Written as DNA, the CDR3 is TGTGCCAGCAGTGAAGCAATAGCTTCCACCGGGACCCAGTACTTC. It yields the protein CASSEAIASTGTQYF.

This chain connects TRBV29-1 to TRBJ2-1; TRBD1 aligns across 9 bases. J was trimmed by 7 bases and V by 4 bases; bases with no gene match: 5. Per germline, CDR1 SQVTM and CDR2 ANQGSEA. CDR3 length equals 13 residues. The chain's CDR3 is CSVGGTGYNEQFF. CDR3 in DNA: TGCAGCGTTGGGGGGACAGGGTATAATGAGCAGTTCTTC.